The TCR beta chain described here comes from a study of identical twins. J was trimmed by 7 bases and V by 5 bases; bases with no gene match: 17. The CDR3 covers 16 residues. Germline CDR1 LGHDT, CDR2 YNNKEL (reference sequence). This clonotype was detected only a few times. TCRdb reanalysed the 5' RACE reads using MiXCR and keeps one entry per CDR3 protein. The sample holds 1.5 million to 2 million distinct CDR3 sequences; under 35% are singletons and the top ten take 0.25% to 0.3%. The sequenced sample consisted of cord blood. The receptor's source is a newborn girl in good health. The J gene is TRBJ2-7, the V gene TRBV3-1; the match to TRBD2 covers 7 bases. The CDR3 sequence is CASSRRGRVSYNEQYF. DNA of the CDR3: TGTGCCAGCAGCAGAAGAGGGAGGGTGAGCTACAATGAGCAGTACTTC.